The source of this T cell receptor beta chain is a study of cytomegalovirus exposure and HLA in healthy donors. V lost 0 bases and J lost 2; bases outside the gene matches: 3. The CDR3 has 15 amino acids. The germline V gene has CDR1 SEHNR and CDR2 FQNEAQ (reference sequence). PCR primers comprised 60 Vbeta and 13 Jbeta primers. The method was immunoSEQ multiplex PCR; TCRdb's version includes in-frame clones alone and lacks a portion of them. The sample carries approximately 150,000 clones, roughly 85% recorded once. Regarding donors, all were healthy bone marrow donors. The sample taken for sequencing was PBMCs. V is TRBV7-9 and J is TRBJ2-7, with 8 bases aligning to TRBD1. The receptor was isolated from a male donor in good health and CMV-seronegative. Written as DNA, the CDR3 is TGTGCCAGCAGCTTAGCCGACAGGGGAACCTACGAGCAGTACTTC. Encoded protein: CASSLADRGTYEQYF.